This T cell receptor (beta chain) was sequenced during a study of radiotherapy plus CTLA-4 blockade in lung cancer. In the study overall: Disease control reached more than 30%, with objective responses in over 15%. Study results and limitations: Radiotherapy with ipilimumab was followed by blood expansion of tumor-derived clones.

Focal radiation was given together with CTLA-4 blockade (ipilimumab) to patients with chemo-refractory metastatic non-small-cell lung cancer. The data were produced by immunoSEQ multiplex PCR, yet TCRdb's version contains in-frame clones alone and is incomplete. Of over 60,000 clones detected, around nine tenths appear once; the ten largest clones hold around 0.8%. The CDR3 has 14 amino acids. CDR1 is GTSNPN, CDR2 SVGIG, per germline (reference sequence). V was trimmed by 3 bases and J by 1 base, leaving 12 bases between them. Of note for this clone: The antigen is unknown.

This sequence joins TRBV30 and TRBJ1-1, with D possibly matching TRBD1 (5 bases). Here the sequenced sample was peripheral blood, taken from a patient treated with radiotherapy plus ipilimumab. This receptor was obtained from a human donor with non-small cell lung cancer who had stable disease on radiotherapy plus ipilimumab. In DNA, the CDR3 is TGTGCCTGGAGAAAACCCGGGACGAACACTGAAGCTTTCTTT. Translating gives CAWRKPGTNTEAFF.